This TCR beta chain was identified during a study of molecular identifiers for immune sequencing clone quantification. The authors built bulk TCR libraries by previously described methods with listed TCR primers. TCRdb re-derived calls from the PCR reads in MiXCR, one entry per CDR3 protein. The table lists around 480,000 distinct CDR3 sequences, 25% of them singletons. This clonotype has ten or more counts. V lost 2 bases to trimming and J lost 7 bases, with 12 bases between them. The CDR3 is 14 residues long. CDR1 and CDR2 from the germline V gene are SNHLY and FYNNEI. Sorting defined naive CD8 T cells as CD8+CD4-CCR7+CD45RA+.

This clonotype was sampled from a human donor in good health. Some libraries in this study had Jurkat cell RNA spiked in. The V and J genes are TRBV2 and TRBJ1-5, with a tentative D call TRBD1 (5 bases). The specimen sequenced was naive CD8+ T cells from blood, with Jurkat cell RNA spiked in. Stated subset: FACS-sorted CD8+CD4-CCR7+CD45RA+ naive T cells. CDR3 residues: CASSEIQGRQPQHF. Written as DNA, the CDR3 is TGTGCCAGCAGTGAAATCCAGGGCAGGCAGCCCCAGCATTTT.